The clone carrying this T cell receptor (beta chain) was detected ten times or more. Its antigen is still unknown. Time point: patch test 1, 2 weeks after DPC sensitization. As for treatment: therapeutic diphenylcyclopropenone sensitization with weekly scalp DPC. RNA extraction used unfractionated whole blood as the source of total RNA. TCRdb re-called the RACE reads with MiXCR, one entry per CDR3 protein. This sample has about 100,000 distinct CDR3 sequences, with 9.5% to 11% found just once. The entry originates in a study of human T cells and chemical hapten exposure. Study overall: Patch tests delivered 0.01% DPC to the upper back and were evaluated at 6 days.

Trimming took 1 base from V and 9 from J, leaving 7 bases between them. The CDR3 spans 12 residues. Germline-derived CDR1 and CDR2 are LGHNT and FRNRAP. Study-level points and caveats: Among expanded TCRs, significantly more large CDR3 similarity clusters formed than among controls. Alopecia affecting every donor means their immune response may not match healthy people's.

The sequenced sample was whole blood, obtained in connection with sensitization to the hapten diphenylcyclopropenone (DPC). This TCR came from a woman aged 40 to 50 with alopecia areata. Some clones in this sample may be carry-over from other donors' samples. V gene TRBV12-5 combines with J gene TRBJ1-5, with D maybe TRBD1 (6 bases). CDR3 protein: CASGLEGGPQHF. In DNA, the CDR3 is TGTGCTAGTGGTTTGGAAGGGGGGCCCCAGCATTTT.